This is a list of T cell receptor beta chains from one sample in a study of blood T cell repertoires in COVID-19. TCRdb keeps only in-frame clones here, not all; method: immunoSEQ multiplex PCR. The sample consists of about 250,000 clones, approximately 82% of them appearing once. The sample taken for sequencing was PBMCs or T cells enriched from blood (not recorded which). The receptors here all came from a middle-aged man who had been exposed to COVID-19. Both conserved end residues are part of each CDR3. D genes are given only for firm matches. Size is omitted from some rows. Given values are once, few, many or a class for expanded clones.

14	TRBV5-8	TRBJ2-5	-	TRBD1	CASSGRTGQETQYF	TGTGCCAGCAGCGGGCGGACAGGCCAAGAGACCCAGTACTTC
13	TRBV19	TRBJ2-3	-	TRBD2	CASSRGREGTQYF	TGTGCCAGTAGTAGAGGGAGGGAGGGTACGCAGTATTTT
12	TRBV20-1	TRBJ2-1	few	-	CSASGQDNEQFF	TGCAGTGCTAGTGGGCAGGACAATGAGCAGTTCTTC
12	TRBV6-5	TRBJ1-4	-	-	CASSYSTGDLFF	TGTGCCAGCAGTTACTCGACAGGCGACTTGTTTTTT
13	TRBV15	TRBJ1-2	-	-	CATSRDRNYGYTF	TGTGCCACCAGCAGAGATAGAAACTATGGCTACACCTTC
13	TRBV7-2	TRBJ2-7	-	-	CASSFSYASEQYF	TGTGCCAGCAGCTTCTCCTATGCGTCCGAGCAGTACTTC
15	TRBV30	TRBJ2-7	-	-	CAWTRGATWAYEQYF	TGTGCCTGGACGCGGGGAGCAACCTGGGCTTACGAGCAGTACTTC
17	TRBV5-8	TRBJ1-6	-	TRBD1	CASSFHPGGSYNSPLHF	TGTGCCAGCAGCTTCCACCCAGGGGGCTCCTATAATTCACCCCTCCACTTT
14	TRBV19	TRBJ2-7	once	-	CASSPRQMTYEQYF	TGTGCCAGTAGCCCACGGCAGATGACATACGAGCAGTACTTC
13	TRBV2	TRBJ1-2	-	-	CASSEGASYGYTF	TGTGCCAGCAGTGAAGGGGCGTCCTATGGCTACACCTTC
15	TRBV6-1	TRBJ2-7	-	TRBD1	CASSEAGTGGVEQYF	TGTGCCAGCAGTGAAGCCGGGACAGGGGGCGTCGAGCAGTACTTC
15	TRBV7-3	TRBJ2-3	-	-	CASSLTPAGTDTQYF	TGTGCCAGCAGCTTAACACCTGCGGGAACAGATACGCAGTATTTT
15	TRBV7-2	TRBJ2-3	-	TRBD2	CASRFLAGVTDTQYF	TGTGCCAGCAGGTTCCTAGCGGGAGTCACAGATACGCAGTATTTT
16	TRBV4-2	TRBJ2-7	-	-	CASSQGSGEYSYEQYF	TGTGCCAGCAGCCAAGGGTCCGGGGAATACTCCTACGAGCAGTACTTC
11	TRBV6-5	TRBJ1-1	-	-	CASSRDTEAFF	TGTGCCAGCAGCCGGGACACTGAAGCTTTCTTT
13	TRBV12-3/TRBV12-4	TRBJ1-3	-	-	CASSKSGGNTIYF	TGTGCCAGCAGTAAGAGCGGGGGAAACACCATATATTTT
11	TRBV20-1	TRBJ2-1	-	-	CSASLLNEQFF	TGCAGTGCTTCCCTCCTCAATGAGCAGTTCTTC
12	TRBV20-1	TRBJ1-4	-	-	CSASDTDEKLFF	TGCAGTGCTAGTGATACAGATGAAAAACTGTTTTTT
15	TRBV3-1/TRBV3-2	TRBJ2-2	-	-	CASSQVSLYTGELFF	TGTGCCAGCAGCCAAGTCTCCCTATACACCGGGGAGCTGTTTTTT
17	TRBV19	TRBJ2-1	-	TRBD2	CATEGLAGGLSGNEQFF	TGTGCCACAGAGGGGCTAGCGGGAGGCCTATCTGGCAATGAGCAGTTCTTC
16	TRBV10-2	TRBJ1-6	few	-	CAKYSRLSSYNSPLHF	TGCGCCAAATACTCCAGGTTAAGCTCCTATAATTCACCCCTCCACTTT
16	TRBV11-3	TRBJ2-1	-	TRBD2	CASSSATSGGYNEQFF	TGTGCCAGCAGCTCGGCGACTAGCGGGGGCTACAATGAGCAGTTCTTC
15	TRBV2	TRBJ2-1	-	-	CASSATSRSYNEQFF	TGTGCCAGCAGCGCTACTAGCAGGTCCTACAATGAGCAGTTCTTC
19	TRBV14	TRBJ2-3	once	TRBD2	CASSHNPGTSGRALDTQYF	TGTGCCAGCAGCCACAATCCCGGGACTAGCGGGAGGGCCTTGGATACGCAGTATTTT
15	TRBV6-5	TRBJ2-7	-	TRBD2	CASRDGLAGAYEQYF	TGTGCCAGCAGGGACGGACTAGCGGGAGCCTACGAGCAGTACTTC
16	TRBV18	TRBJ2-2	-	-	CASSPRSGDNTGELFF	TGTGCCAGCTCACCCCGTAGCGGAGATAACACCGGGGAGCTGTTTTTT
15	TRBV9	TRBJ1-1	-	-	CASSVVPGLNTEAFF	TGTGCCAGCAGCGTAGTTCCAGGGTTGAACACTGAAGCTTTCTTT
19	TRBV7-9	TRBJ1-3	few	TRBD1	CASSSRVAGTAKPGNTIYF	TGTGCCAGCAGCTCACGGGTTGCCGGGACAGCAAAACCTGGAAACACCATATATTTT
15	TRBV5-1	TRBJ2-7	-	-	CASSFGSAGLYEQYF	TGCGCCAGCAGCTTCGGTTCTGCGGGCCTCTACGAGCAGTACTTC
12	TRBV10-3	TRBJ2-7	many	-	CAITPGSYEQYF	TGTGCCATCACCCCAGGGTCCTACGAGCAGTACTTC
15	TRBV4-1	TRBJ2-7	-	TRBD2	CASSQGETSGREQYF	TGCGCCAGCAGCCAAGGCGAGACTAGCGGGAGAGAGCAGTACTTC
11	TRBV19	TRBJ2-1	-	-	CASSDRNEQFF	TGTGCCAGTAGTGATAGAAATGAGCAGTTCTTC
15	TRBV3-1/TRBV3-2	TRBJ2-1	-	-	CASSQDRGARNEQFF	TGTGCCAGCAGCCAAGACCGGGGGGCGCGGAATGAGCAGTTCTTC
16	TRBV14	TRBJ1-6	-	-	CASSQEWARNNSPLHF	TGTGCCAGCAGCCAAGAATGGGCACGGAATAATTCACCCCTCCACTTT
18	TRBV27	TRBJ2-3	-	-	CASPRTLTCGGFTDTQYF	TGTGCCAGCCCCCGTACCCTAACCTGTGGAGGTTTCACAGATACGCAGTATTTT
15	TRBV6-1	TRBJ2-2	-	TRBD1	CASSRRTGMEGELFF	TGTGCCAGCAGTCGTAGGACAGGGATGGAGGGGGAGCTGTTTTTT
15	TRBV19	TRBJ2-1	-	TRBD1	CASTPDRETYNEQFF	TGTGCCAGTACCCCGGACAGGGAGACCTACAATGAGCAGTTCTTC